The 27 T cell receptor beta chains in this list originate from one sample, sequenced in a study of blood T cell repertoires in COVID-19. Some clones are missing from TCRdb's copy, which holds only in-frame ones; the method was immunoSEQ multiplex PCR. The sample gives roughly 75,000 clones, 70% to 85% of which show up once; approximately 30% is in the top ten. The sample consisted of peripheral blood. These TCRs come from a man in his 70s with acute or convalescent COVID-19.

J is TRBJ1-1 and V is TRBV11-2; TRBD1 aligns across 7 bases. The CDR3 length is 16 residues. From germline, CDR1 is SGHAT and CDR2 FQNNGV. V shed 4 bases and J 1 base; nucleotides not matched to a gene: 9. CDR3 in amino acids: CASSSYRGMGNTEAFF. CDR3 in DNA: TGTGCCAGCAGCTCGTACAGGGGAATGGGGAACACTGAAGCTTTCTTT.

The chain has TRBV19 and TRBJ2-7; D perhaps matches TRBD2 (5 bases). V lost 3 bases to trimming and J lost 7 bases, with 19 bases between them. Germline values: CDR1 LNHDA, CDR2 SQIVND (reference sequence). This CDR3 has 15 residues. In DNA, the CDR3 is TGTGCCAGTAGTATGAGCAGCGGACCAACGGGGGAGCAGTACTTC. This encodes CASSMSSGPTGEQYF.

This chain connects TRBV5-4 to TRBJ1-6, with 10 bases aligning to TRBD1. Germline V gene sequence: CDR1 SGHNT, CDR2 YYREEE (reference sequence). Losses at the gene ends were 4 bases for V and 8 bases for J; bases not matched to a gene: 6. The CDR3 covers 15 residues. For the CDR3, the DNA is TGTGCCAGCAGCCAGGACAGGGGGTCTCATTCACCCCTCCACTTT. This sequence encodes CASSQDRGSHSPLHF.

The V and J genes are TRBV10-1 and TRBJ2-2; D is ambiguous. CDR1 is WNHNN, CDR2 SYGVQD, per germline (reference sequence). The CDR3 is 16 amino acids. Trimming stripped 8 bases from V and 0 bases from J, with 16 bases between. The CDR3 bases are TGCGCCAGCCCAAGCCCCGATCGAGCGAACACCGGGGAGCTGTTTTTT. It yields the protein CASPSPDRANTGELFF.

The rearrangement uses TRBV4-2 and TRBJ1-2; TRBD1 is a possible D gene (5 bases). The CDR3 runs to 14 residues. Trimming stripped 0 bases from V and 5 bases from J, with 10 bases between. Germline CDR1 is LGHNA and CDR2 is YNFKEQ. CDR3 sequence: CASSQEGQTYGYTF. CDR3 coding DNA: TGTGCCAGCAGCCAAGAGGGGCAGACGTATGGCTACACCTTC.

This clone was observed a few times. CDR3 nucleotides: TGTGCCAGCAGCTCAGCCGGGTCCAGGGCTTCACCCCTCCACTTT. As protein: CASSSAGSRASPLHF. The gene calls are TRBV7-3 and TRBJ1-6; D may be TRBD1 (5 bases). V dropped 4 bases and J dropped 9 bases, with 16 bases sitting between them. The germline CDR1 and CDR2 sequences are SGHTA and FQGTGA. The CDR3 loop spans 15 amino acids. Together with reference TRBV7-3 and TRBJ1-6, the CDR3 gives the full variable domain: GAGVSQTPSNKVTEKGKYVELRCDPISGHTALYWYRQSLGQGPEFLIYFQGTGAADDSGLPNDRFFAVRPEGSVSTLKIQRTERGDSAVYLCASSSAGSRASPLHFGNGTRLTVT.

The rearrangement links TRBV5-6 to TRBJ2-3; TRBD1 is a possible D gene (6 bases). Germline CDR1 SGHDT, CDR2 YYEEEE. The ends were cut back, 4 bases at V and 2 bases at J, with 8 bases in the middle. The CDR3 spans 13 residues. The chain's CDR3 is CASSVGHTDTQYF. The DNA for the CDR3 is TGTGCCAGCAGCGTGGGACACACAGATACGCAGTATTTT.

The chain employs TRBV18 and TRBJ1-4; 9 nucleotides agree with TRBD1. The CDR3 is made up of 16 amino acids. The germline V gene has CDR1 KGHSH and CDR2 LQKENI. Unmatched junction bases numbered 3, after V lost 0 bases and J lost 4 bases. Here the CDR3 DNA reads TGTGCCAGCTCACCACCGGGACAGGGACTTAATGAAAAACTGTTTTTT. Amino acids: CASSPPGQGLNEKLFF.

The chain recombines TRBV4-1 with TRBJ2-5, with 10 bases aligning to TRBD1. The CDR3 is 16 residues long. Germline CDR1 and CDR2: MGHRA and YSYEKL. The junction had 5 bases not matched to a gene; V was cut back by 3 bases and J by 1 base. CDR3: CASSQGQGTRQETQYF. CDR3 sequence (DNA): TGCGCCAGCAGCCAGGGACAGGGGACTCGCCAAGAGACCCAGTACTTC.

The rearrangement joins TRBV25-1 to TRBJ1-4; tentatively, D is TRBD1 (6 bases). The length of the CDR3 is 15 residues. Trimming removed 5 bases at V and 6 bases at J, with 16 bases between. CDR1 is MGHDK and CDR2 is SYGVNS in the germline V gene. CDR3 amino acids: CASSTPGVFDEKLFF. CDR3 coding DNA: TGTGCCAGCAGTACACCAGGGGTGTTCGATGAAAAACTGTTTTTT.

The chain joins TRBV7-8 to TRBJ2-7; 12 bases are a match to TRBD1. Germline CDR1 and CDR2: SGHVS and FQNEAQ. With V trimmed by 4 bases and J by 3 bases, 10 bases remained unmatched. The CDR3 runs to 17 residues. The CDR3 DNA follows: TGTGCCAGCAGCTCGACGCCGGGGACAGGGGGCCTCTACGAGCAGTACTTC. Amino acid sequence: CASSSTPGTGGLYEQYF. The full variable domain, with the rest looked up from reference TRBV7-8 and TRBJ2-7, is GAGVSQSPRYKVAKRGQDVALRCDPISGHVSLFWYQQALGQGPEFLTYFQNEAQLDKSGLPSDRFFAERPEGSVSTLKIQRTQQEDSAVYLCASSSTPGTGGLYEQYFGPGTRLTVT.

V usage is TRBV10-3 and J usage is TRBJ1-1; 10 bases match TRBD1. Per the germline V gene, CDR1 is ENHRY and CDR2 is SYGVKD. The CDR3 is 13 residues long. The junction had 1 base not matched to a gene; V was cut back by 6 bases and J by 3 bases. CDR3 loop: CAIRTGGYTEAFF. Written as DNA, the CDR3 is TGTGCCATCAGGACAGGGGGCTACACTGAAGCTTTCTTT.

This clone came up once. This rearrangement joins TRBV11-1 to TRBJ2-5, with D uncertain. Germline CDR1 SGHAT, CDR2 FQDESV (reference sequence). Trimming left V 2 bases short and J 1 base short, with 5 bases between. This CDR3 region has 13 residues. CDR3 nucleotides: TGTGCCAGCAGCTTAAACACCCAAGAGACCCAGTACTTC. Its translation: CASSLNTQETQYF. Full variable domain (outside the CDR3, taken from reference TRBV11-1 and TRBJ2-5): EAEVAQSPRYKITEKSQAVAFWCDPISGHATLYWYRQILGQGPELLVQFQDESVVDDSQLPKDRFSAERLKGVDSTLKIQPAELGDSAMYLCASSLNTQETQYFGPGTRLLVL.

The table lists this clone with a few counts. The chain joins TRBV5-1 to TRBJ2-7; 8 nucleotides agree with TRBD1. This CDR3 is 15 amino acids long. Germline CDR1 and CDR2: SGHRS and YFSETQ. V lost 3 bases, J lost 2 bases, and 7 bases stayed unmatched. This CDR3 reads CASSWGTGPTYEQYF. Written as DNA, the CDR3 is TGCGCCAGCAGCTGGGGGACAGGTCCTACCTACGAGCAGTACTTC.

The chain links TRBV3-1 (or the pseudogene TRBV3-2) to TRBJ2-5, with TRBD2 identical over 11 bases. V lost 4 bases and J lost 5; bases outside the gene matches: 9. Germline CDR1 reads LGHDT; CDR2 reads YNNKEL (reference sequence). The CDR3 sequence is 16 residues long. CDR3 residues: CASSRLLAGEVETQYF. The DNA for the CDR3 is TGTGCCAGCAGCCGATTACTAGCGGGAGAGGTGGAGACCCAGTACTTC.

This rearrangement joins TRBV7-2 to TRBJ2-3, with TRBD2 identical over 10 bases. CDR3 length: 14 amino acids. Germline V gene sequence: CDR1 SGHTA, CDR2 FQGNSA. V lost 8 bases, J lost 5 bases, and 7 bases stayed unmatched. This chain's CDR3 is CASGPLAGVDTQYF. The DNA of the CDR3 is TGTGCCAGCGGGCCTCTAGCGGGAGTAGATACGCAGTATTTT.

This sequence joins TRBV24-1 and TRBJ2-5; D is perhaps TRBD2 (6 bases). The germline V gene has CDR1 KGHDR and CDR2 SFDVKD. The CDR3 runs to 16 residues. Trimming shortened V by 2 bases and J by 5 bases, and 17 bases separated the two germline ends. For the CDR3, the DNA is TGTGCCACCAGTGATTACTTAGGCGGGACGGGGGAGACCCAGTACTTC. Translating it yields CATSDYLGGTGETQYF.

A few counts support this clone. The V gene is TRBV30, the J gene TRBJ1-1, with unresolved D. In germline, CDR1 is GTSNPN, CDR2 SVGIG (reference sequence). Trimming removed 3 bases from V and 5 bases from J, with 7 bases in between. This CDR3 spans 11 amino acids. CDR3 bases: TGTGCCTGGAGCCGGGAGACTGAAGCTTTCTTT. Its translation: CAWSRETEAFF.

The rearrangement uses TRBV9 and TRBJ2-3; 10 bases align to TRBD2. Germline CDR1 and CDR2: SGDLS and YYNGEE. V gave up 7 bases and J gave up 4 bases; unmatched junction bases: 12. This CDR3 has 16 amino acids. In DNA form, the CDR3 reads TGTGCCAGCGGGTCCCCCTTAGCGGGAGGCGCAGATACGCAGTATTTT. This gives the protein CASGSPLAGGADTQYF.

The chain has TRBV7-3 and TRBJ2-7, with a weak D call TRBD1 (7 bases). Per germline, CDR1 SGHTA and CDR2 FQGTGA. The CDR3 has 15 amino acids. Deletions cut 2 bases from V and 1 base from J, with 12 bases between. The CDR3 coding sequence is TGTGCCAGCAGCTTAGGGGGGACAGTGTCCTACGAGCAGTACTTC. It is translated as CASSLGGTVSYEQYF.

The chain joins TRBV6-6 to TRBJ1-1; possibly TRBD1 for D (5 bases). Trimming cost V 7 bases and J 1 base, with 16 bases left between them. The CDR3 is 15 residues long. The V gene's germline CDR1 is MNHNY and CDR2 SVGAGI (reference sequence). The CDR3 loop is CASNPPKTENTEAFF. Written as DNA, the CDR3 is TGTGCCAGCAACCCTCCCAAGACAGAGAACACTGAAGCTTTCTTT.

The chain recombines TRBV7-6 with TRBJ2-1, with 8 bases that match TRBD1. The germline CDR1 and CDR2 sequences are SGHVS and FNYEAQ. CDR3 length: 15 amino acids. Trimming cost V 2 bases and J 7 bases; bases outside gene matches: 7. The CDR3 reads CASSLRTGTGNEQFF. The CDR3 DNA sequence: TGTGCCAGCAGCTTACGGACAGGGACGGGGAATGAGCAGTTCTTC.

This clone was observed a few times. J is TRBJ1-6 and V is TRBV5-1, with D uncertain. Looked up from germline, CDR1 is SGHRS and CDR2 is YFSETQ. This CDR3 is built from 15 residues. V was trimmed by 3 bases and J by 3 bases, leaving 10 bases between them. The CDR3 sequence is CASSYTADYNSPLHF. As DNA, the CDR3 is TGCGCCAGCAGCTATACGGCGGACTATAATTCACCCCTCCACTTT.

This clone was recorded once. The chain employs TRBV7-8 and TRBJ2-1, with 12 bases matching TRBD2. J gave up 1 base and V 1 base, and 11 bases lay outside the gene matches. CDR3 size: 20 residues. Germline-derived CDR1 and CDR2 are SGHVS and FQNEAQ. The CDR3 spells CASSLETGTSGWRSYNEQFF. CDR3 DNA: TGTGCCAGCAGCTTAGAGACCGGGACTAGCGGGTGGAGATCCTACAATGAGCAGTTCTTC. Looking up the rest from reference TRBV7-8 and TRBJ2-1 gives the full variable domain: GAGVSQSPRYKVAKRGQDVALRCDPISGHVSLFWYQQALGQGPEFLTYFQNEAQLDKSGLPSDRFFAERPEGSVSTLKIQRTQQEDSAVYLCASSLETGTSGWRSYNEQFFGPGTRLTVL.

V usage is TRBV4-2 and J usage is TRBJ2-7, with 8 bases matching TRBD2. Losses at the gene ends were 4 bases for V and 0 bases for J; bases not matched to a gene: 5. CDR3 length: 15 residues. In germline, CDR1 is LGHNA, CDR2 YNFKEQ. The CDR3 sequence: CASSPLGGVSYEQYF. The CDR3 DNA reads as TGTGCCAGCAGCCCGCTCGGGGGGGTCTCCTACGAGCAGTACTTC.

This rearrangement joins TRBV5-1 to TRBJ2-5, with 7 bases identical to TRBD1. V shed 6 bases, J shed 2 bases, and the junction held 7 bases outside the gene matches. Germline CDR1 reads SGHRS; CDR2 reads YFSETQ. CDR3 size: 14 residues. CDR3 bases: TGCGCCAGCACCGTTACGGGACAGCAAGAGACCCAGTACTTC. It encodes CASTVTGQQETQYF.

The chain joins TRBV3-1 (or the pseudogene TRBV3-2) to TRBJ2-5, with TRBD2 identical over 8 bases. The ends lost 3 bases at V and 6 bases at J; junction bases unmatched: 9. CDR1 is LGHDT and CDR2 is YNNKEL in the germline V gene (reference sequence). The CDR3 runs 15 residues. The CDR3 coding sequence is TGTGCCAGCAGCCAGCCTAGCGGGCCGAGAAAGACCCAGTACTTC. As protein: CASSQPSGPRKTQYF.